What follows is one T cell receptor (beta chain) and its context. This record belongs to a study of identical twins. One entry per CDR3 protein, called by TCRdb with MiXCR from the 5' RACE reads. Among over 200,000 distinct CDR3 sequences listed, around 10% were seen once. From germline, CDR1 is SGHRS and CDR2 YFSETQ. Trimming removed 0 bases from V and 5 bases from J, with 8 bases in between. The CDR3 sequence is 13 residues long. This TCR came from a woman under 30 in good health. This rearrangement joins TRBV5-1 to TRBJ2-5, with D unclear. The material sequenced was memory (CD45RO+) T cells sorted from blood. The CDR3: CASSLVGLETQYF. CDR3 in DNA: TGCGCCAGCAGCTTGGTGGGGTTGGAGACCCAGTACTTC.